This entry lists 5 T cell receptor beta chains sequenced from one sample in a study of human T cells and chemical hapten exposure. TCRdb itself ran the RACE reads through MiXCR, one entry per CDR3 protein. The data hold approximately 350,000 distinct CDR3 sequences, with under 8% observed a single time. This sample's time point: patch test 1, 2 weeks after DPC sensitization. The treatment: therapeutic diphenylcyclopropenone sensitization with weekly scalp DPC. The specimen was whole blood, collected in connection with sensitization to the hapten diphenylcyclopropenone (DPC). These receptor sequences come from a woman under 30 with alopecia areata. Some clones in this sample may be carry-over from other donors' samples.

This clonotype was picked up many times. V gene TRBV4-1 combines with J gene TRBJ2-3; D is undetermined. With 5 bases removed from V and 0 bases from J, the gap between germline ends came to 12 bases. CDR1 is MGHRA and CDR2 is YSYEKL in the germline V gene. The CDR3 runs to 15 residues. CDR3 bases: TGCGCCAGCAGCGGCGCGTCATTCAGCACAGATACGCAGTATTTT. Its protein product is CASSGASFSTDTQYF.

This clonotype showed up just a few times. The rearrangement joins TRBV20-1 to TRBJ1-4, with a possible D match to TRBD1 (5 bases). The CDR3 sequence is 14 residues long. V was pared by 5 bases and J by 0 bases, with 10 bases between. Germline V CDR1 and CDR2: DFQATT, SNEGSKA (reference sequence). CDR3 sequence (DNA): TGCAGTGCTGGACTACAGGCAACTAATGAAAAACTGTTTTTT. It translates to CSAGLQATNEKLFF.

This chain connects TRBV15 to TRBJ1-1; weak D call: TRBD1 (5 bases). V was shortened by 3 bases and J by 3 bases, with 14 bases between the two germline ends. CDR1 and CDR2 from the germline V gene are LNHNV and YYDKDF (reference sequence). This CDR3 is 15 amino acids long. Here the CDR3 DNA reads TGTGCCACCAGCAGGTTCAGGCTGGGGGACACTGAAGCTTTCTTT. It yields the protein CATSRFRLGDTEAFF.

The chain recombines TRBV6-5 with TRBJ1-4; 7 positions agree with TRBD1. The CDR3 totals 16 residues. Germline CDR1 and CDR2: MNHEY and SVGAGI. With V trimmed by 5 bases and J by 3 bases, 9 bases remained unmatched. This CDR3 reads CASSPFLDRANEKLFF. The DNA for the CDR3 is TGTGCCAGCAGTCCCTTCCTAGACAGGGCTAATGAAAAACTGTTTTTT.

This clonotype was counted only a few times. The rearrangement joins TRBV10-3 to TRBJ2-6, with D hard to call. Germline V lookup: CDR1 ENHRY, CDR2 SYGVKD. V dropped 1 base and J dropped 2 bases, with 15 bases sitting between them. CDR3 length equals 18 residues. The CDR3 DNA is TGTGCCATCAGTGAGTTATCCGCGTACCCGGCTGGGGCCAACGTCCTGACTTTC. Translated, it gives CAISELSAYPAGANVLTF.